This T cell receptor beta chain emerged from a study of blood T cell repertoires in COVID-19. Across the study: Acute and convalescent COVID-19 specimens originated in the United States, Italy and Spain. Sources were T cells, B-cell-depleted T cells, or PBMCs; the material itself was cDNA or gDNA.

Per the original methods: The authors estimated nucleated cell counts from reference gene primer amplification. Profiled with immunoSEQ multiplex PCR; TCRdb holds only in-frame clones, not every one. D and trimming were read from the DNA, whereas the V and J calls and clone size are those reported in that table. The table has approximately 170,000 clones, roughly 81% seen once. The receptor was derived from a man in his forties who had recovered from COVID-19. The material sequenced was peripheral blood.

CDR3 sequence: CASRGGDWTSGSGILWFF. Here the CDR3 DNA reads TGTGCCAGCAGAGGGGGTGACTGGACTAGCGGGAGCGGGATATTGTGGTTCTTC. This sequence joins TRBV27 and TRBJ2-1, with 13 bases that match TRBD2. J lost 15 bases, V lost 6 bases, and 23 bases had no gene match. The CDR3 length is 18 residues. CDR1 and CDR2 from the germline V gene are MNHEY and SMNVEV (reference sequence).